Sequencing of this TCR beta chain was carried out in a study of blood T cell repertoires in COVID-19. Study-wide context: The United States, Italy and Spain supplied acute and convalescent COVID-19 samples. Nucleic acid was either cDNA or gDNA, and it came from T cells, B-cell-depleted T cells, or PBMCs.

CDR1 SGHDT and CDR2 YYEEEE come from the germline V gene. Trimming removed 2 bases from V and 0 bases from J; junction bases left unmatched: 6. This CDR3 is built from 16 residues. In the authors' methods: Reference gene primers were amplified, and this amplification served to estimate nucleated cell counts. Clones were read by immunoSEQ multiplex PCR, and TCRdb kept only the in-frame ones, dropping some. V, J and clone size derive from that table, while D and trimming were established from the DNA sequence. The sample yields over 150,000 clones, 84% seen once. This clonotype was obtained from a young man with active or convalescent COVID-19. The chain joins TRBV5-6 to TRBJ1-1, with 8 bases fitting TRBD1. The sequencing input was peripheral blood. CDR3 sequence: CASSLPRTGMNTEAFF. CDR3 nucleotide sequence: TGTGCCAGCAGCTTACCTCGGACAGGGATGAACACTGAAGCTTTCTTT.